The 10 T cell receptor beta chains below all came from one sample that was sequenced in a study of a mutant IDH1 vaccine in newly diagnosed glioma. Repertoires were generated with immunoSEQ multiplex PCR, while TCRdb's copy carries only in-frame clones and drops some. The table records tens of thousands of clones, around 92% of them present only once. The time point is: baseline, week 1 (first vaccination visit). Treatment of the sample: pre-vaccination baseline after standard-of-care therapy. The sample here was PBMCs, taken from a glioma patient treated with radiotherapy, temozolomide or both. These receptor sequences come from a man in his fifties with glioma.

The DNA for the CDR3 is TGCAGCGTTGGAAAATACGAGCAGTACTTC. It is translated as CSVGKYEQYF. The chain uses TRBV29-1 and TRBJ2-7; D gene ambiguous. V was cut by 4 bases and J by 4 bases, with 5 bases left in between. CDR1 SQVTM and CDR2 ANQGSEA come from the germline V gene. The CDR3 runs 10 residues.

This chain links TRBV30 with TRBJ1-4; maybe TRBD1 (6 bases). CDR3 size: 13 residues. V was shortened by 2 bases and J by 7 bases, with 11 bases between the two germline ends. Germline V lookup: CDR1 GTSNPN, CDR2 SVGIG (reference sequence). CDR3 protein: CAWSPGASEKLFF. CDR3 coding DNA: TGTGCCTGGAGTCCGGGGGCGAGTGAAAAACTGTTTTTT.

The V and J genes are TRBV7-2 and TRBJ2-1; no reliable D call. CDR1 is SGHTA and CDR2 is FQGNSA in the germline V gene. CDR3 length: 15 residues. Trimming removed 1 base from V and 9 bases from J, with 16 bases in between. The CDR3, as DNA: TGTGCCAGCAGCTTAGGATCCCAAACCCGCGGTGAGCAGTTCTTC. It codes for CASSLGSQTRGEQFF. Drawing the rest from reference TRBV7-2 and TRBJ2-1, the complete variable domain is GAGVSQSPSNKVTEKGKDVELRCDPISGHTALYWYRQSLGQGLEFLIYFQGNSAPDKSGLPSDRFSAERTGGSVSTLTIQRTQQEDSAVYLCASSLGSQTRGEQFFGPGTRLTVL.

The chain joins TRBV19 to TRBJ2-1, with 8 bases lining up with TRBD1. The CDR3 totals 14 residues. V gave up 9 bases and J gave up 3 bases; unmatched junction bases: 7. The germline V gene encodes CDR1 LNHDA and CDR2 SQIVND (reference sequence). The CDR3 region is CASSGTGDYNEQFF. CDR3 DNA: TGTGCCAGCAGTGGGACAGGCGACTACAATGAGCAGTTCTTC. Full variable domain (outside the CDR3, taken from reference TRBV19 and TRBJ2-1): DGGITQSPKYLFRKEGQNVTLSCEQNLNHDAMYWYRQDPGQGLRLIYYSQIVNDFQKGDIAEGYSVSREKKESFPLTVTSAQKNPTAFYLCASSGTGDYNEQFFGPGTRLTVL.

The rearrangement links TRBV9 to TRBJ2-1, with 15 bases that match TRBD2. The CDR3 sequence is 18 residues long. Germline CDR1 reads SGDLS; CDR2 reads YYNGEE. J lost 8 bases, V lost 0 bases, and 9 bases had no gene match. CDR3 sequence (DNA): TGTGCCAGCAGCGTAGCCGCTCATTGGACTAGCGGGAGGGATGAGCAGTTCTTC. This encodes CASSVAAHWTSGRDEQFF.

CDR3 coding DNA: TGTGCCAGCAGCTTAGGGGCGACAATTTCCTACGAGCAGTACTTC. Translated: CASSLGATISYEQYF. The chain uses TRBV7-9 and TRBJ2-7; no reliable D call. The ends were cut back, 1 base at V and 1 base at J, with 11 bases in the middle. The CDR3 has 15 amino acids. Germline V gene data show CDR1 as SEHNR and CDR2 as FQNEAQ (reference sequence).

This clone was picked up a small number of times. The genes are TRBV19 and TRBJ1-1; the D gene is possibly TRBD1 (6 bases). In germline, CDR1 is LNHDA, CDR2 SQIVND (reference sequence). Trimming shortened V by 7 bases and J by 4 bases, and 10 bases separated the two germline ends. This CDR3 is 12 amino acids long. In nucleotides, the CDR3 is TGTGCCAGTACGAGGGGGGCCACTGAAGCTTTCTTT. Translating it yields CASTRGATEAFF.

The gene calls are TRBV9 and TRBJ1-2; 7 bases match TRBD1. The V gene end was trimmed by 0 bases and the J gene end by 6 bases; junction bases not matched to a gene: 8. The CDR3 consists of 15 residues. Germline loops: CDR1 SGDLS, CDR2 YYNGEE. CDR3 amino acids: CASSVGEGARHGYTF. CDR3 DNA sequence: TGTGCCAGCAGCGTAGGAGAGGGGGCGCGTCATGGCTACACCTTC.

The rearrangement links TRBV7-2 to TRBJ2-1; D ambiguous. CDR3 size: 12 residues. The germline CDR1 and CDR2 sequences are SGHTA and FQGNSA. The V end was cut by 1 base, the J end by 4 bases, with 2 bases between. This CDR3 reads CASSLGYNEQFF. In nucleotides, the CDR3 is TGTGCCAGCAGCTTAGGATACAATGAGCAGTTCTTC.

The V and J genes are TRBV5-4 and TRBJ1-2, with D unclear. Per germline, CDR1 SGHNT and CDR2 YYREEE (reference sequence). Trimming removed 4 bases at V and 1 base at J, with 8 bases between. The CDR3 length is 13 residues. The CDR3 is CASSPGDNYGYTF. In DNA, the CDR3 is TGTGCCAGCAGCCCCGGCGATAACTATGGCTACACCTTC. Supplemented by reference TRBV5-4 and TRBJ1-2, the full variable domain reads ETGVTQSPTHLIKTRGQQVTLRCSSQSGHNTVSWYQQALGQGPQFIFQYYREEENGRGNFPPRFSGLQFPNYSSELNVNALELDDSALYLCASSPGDNYGYTFGSGTRLTVV.